This TCR beta chain stems from a study of OX40 agonist ivuxolimab in advanced cancers. Assay: immunoSEQ multiplex PCR; the TCRdb copy retains only in-frame clones and omits some. The sample includes some 80,000 clones, more than 75% of them seen just once. V lost 4 bases to trimming and J lost 6 bases, with 15 bases between them. The CDR3 has 14 residues. CDR1 and CDR2 (germline): MNHNS, SASEGT. The chain couples TRBV6-1 to TRBJ1-2; D is ambiguous. The clonotype originates from an adult with an advanced solid tumor such as melanoma, head and neck, liver or kidney cancer. Sequenced here: CD4+ or CD8+ T cells sorted from blood, sampled in a trial of the OX40 agonist ivuxolimab. The CDR3 DNA follows: TGTGCCAGCAGTGCAGGTTGGGCAATTGATGGCTACACCTTC. Translated, it gives CASSAGWAIDGYTF.